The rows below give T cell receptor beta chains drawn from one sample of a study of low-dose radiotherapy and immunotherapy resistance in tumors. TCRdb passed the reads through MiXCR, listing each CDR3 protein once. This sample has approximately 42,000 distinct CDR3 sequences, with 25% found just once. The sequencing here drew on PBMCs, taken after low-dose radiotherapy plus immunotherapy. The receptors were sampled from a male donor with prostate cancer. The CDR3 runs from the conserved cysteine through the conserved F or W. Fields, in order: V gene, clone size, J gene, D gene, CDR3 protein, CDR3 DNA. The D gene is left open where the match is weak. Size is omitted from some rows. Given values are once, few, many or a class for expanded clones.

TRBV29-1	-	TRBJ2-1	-	CSVGSGHNEQFF	TGCAGCGTTGGTTCCGGTCACAATGAGCAGTTCTTC
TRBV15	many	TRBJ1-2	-	CATSRDPGRSFNYGYTF	TGTGCCACCAGCAGAGATCCCGGACGGTCGTTCAACTATGGCTACACCTTC
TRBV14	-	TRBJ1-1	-	CASSPLSMNTEAFF	TGTGCCAGCAGCCCTCTTTCCATGAACACTGAAGCTTTCTTT
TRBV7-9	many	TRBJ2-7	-	CASSLIPQYEQYF	TGTGCCAGCAGCCTAATCCCCCAGTACGAGCAGTACTTC
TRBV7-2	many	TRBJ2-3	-	CASSLDRADTQYF	TGTGCCAGCAGCTTAGATCGGGCAGATACGCAGTATTTT
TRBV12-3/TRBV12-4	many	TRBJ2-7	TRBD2	CASSPSGSSYEQYF	TGTGCCAGCTCTCCTAGCGGGAGCTCCTACGAGCAGTACTTC
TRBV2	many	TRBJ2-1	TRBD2	CASRELAGEENEQFF	TGTGCCAGCAGGGAACTAGCGGGAGAGGAGAATGAGCAGTTCTTC
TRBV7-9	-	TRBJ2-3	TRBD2	CASSESGGGTDTQYF	TGTGCCAGCAGCGAAAGCGGGGGAGGGACAGATACGCAGTATTTT
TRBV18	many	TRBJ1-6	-	CASSGQASSPLHF	TGTGCCAGCTCGGGACAAGCTTCTTCACCCCTCCACTTT
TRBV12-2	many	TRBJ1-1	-	CASPPDPTDTEAFF	TGTGCAAGTCCCCCCGACCCGACCGATACTGAAGCTTTCTTT
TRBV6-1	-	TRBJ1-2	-	CASSEGLIGGYTF	TGTGCCAGCAGTGAGGGACTGATTGGAGGCTACACCTTC
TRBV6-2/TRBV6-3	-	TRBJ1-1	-	CASSYASGDGAEAFF	TGTGCCAGCAGTTACGCCTCCGGGGATGGGGCGGAAGCTTTCTTT
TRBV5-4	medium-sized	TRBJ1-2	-	CASSSTGFGYTF	TGTGCCAGCAGCTCTACAGGGTTTGGCTACACCTTC
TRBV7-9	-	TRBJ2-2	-	CASSLPQLAISTGELFF	TGTGCCAGCAGCTTACCGCAGCTAGCGATTAGTACCGGGGAGCTGTTTTTT
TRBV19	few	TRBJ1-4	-	CASSIDRDWNEKLFFFF	-
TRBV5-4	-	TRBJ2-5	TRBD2	CASSWRLAGSQETQYF	TGTGCCAGCAGCTGGAGACTAGCGGGGAGTCAAGAGACCCAGTACTTC
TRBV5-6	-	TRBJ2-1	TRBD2	CASSALAGANNEQFF	TGTGCCAGCAGCGCGTTAGCGGGTGCAAACAATGAGCAGTTCTTC
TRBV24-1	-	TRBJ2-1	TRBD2	CATSGSSGSYNEQFF	TGTGCCACCAGTGGCTCTAGCGGATCCTACAATGAGCAGTTCTTC
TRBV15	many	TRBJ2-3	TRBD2	CATSPRPGLAGYTDTQYF	TGTGCCACCAGCCCCCGCCCCGGACTAGCGGGATACACAGATACGCAGTATTTT
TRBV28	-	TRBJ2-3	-	CASSLEGHGTDTQYF	TGTGCCAGCAGTTTAGAGGGGCATGGCACAGATACGCAGTATTTT
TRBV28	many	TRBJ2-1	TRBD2	CASSSRGGSSYNEQFF	TGTGCCAGCAGTTCCCGGGGCGGGAGCTCCTACAATGAGCAGTTCTTC
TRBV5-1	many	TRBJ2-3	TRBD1	CASSLGDRGYADTQYF	TGCGCCAGCAGCTTGGGGGACAGGGGGTACGCAGATACGCAGTATTTT
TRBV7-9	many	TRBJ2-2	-	CANFGAGDNTGELFF	TGTGCCAACTTCGGCGCAGGCGATAACACCGGGGAGCTGTTTTTT
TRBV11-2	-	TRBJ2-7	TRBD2	CASSSGVRTSDYF	TGTGCCAGCAGTTCCGGCGTCCGGACTAGCGATTACTTC
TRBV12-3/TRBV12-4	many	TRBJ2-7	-	CASSYSSEGPSVQYF	TGTGCCAGCAGCTATTCCTCGGAGGGCCCTAGTGTGCAGTACTTC
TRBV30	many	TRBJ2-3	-	CAWSAMGGGTDTQYF	TGTGCCTGGAGTGCCATGGGGGGAGGCACAGATACGCAGTATTTT
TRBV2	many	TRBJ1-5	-	CASSQSPTQPQHF	TGTGCCAGCAGTCAGTCCCCCACCCAGCCCCAGCATTTT
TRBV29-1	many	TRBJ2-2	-	CSVGRQTGELFF	TGCAGCGTTGGGCGACAGACCGGGGAGCTGTTTTTT
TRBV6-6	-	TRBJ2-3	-	CASSGGSPSGTQYF	TGTGCCAGCAGTGGAGGGAGTCCCTCGGGTACGCAGTATTTT
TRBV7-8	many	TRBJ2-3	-	CASSPGVYTQYF	TGTGCCAGCAGTCCAGGGGTGTATACGCAGTATTTT
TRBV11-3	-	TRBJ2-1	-	CASSLGPVPDEQFF	TGTGCCAGCAGCTTGGGCCCTGTTCCCGATGAGCAGTTCTTC
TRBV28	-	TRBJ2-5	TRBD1	CASSLWTGGQETQYF	TGTGCCAGCAGTTTATGGACAGGGGGGCAAGAGACCCAGTACTTC